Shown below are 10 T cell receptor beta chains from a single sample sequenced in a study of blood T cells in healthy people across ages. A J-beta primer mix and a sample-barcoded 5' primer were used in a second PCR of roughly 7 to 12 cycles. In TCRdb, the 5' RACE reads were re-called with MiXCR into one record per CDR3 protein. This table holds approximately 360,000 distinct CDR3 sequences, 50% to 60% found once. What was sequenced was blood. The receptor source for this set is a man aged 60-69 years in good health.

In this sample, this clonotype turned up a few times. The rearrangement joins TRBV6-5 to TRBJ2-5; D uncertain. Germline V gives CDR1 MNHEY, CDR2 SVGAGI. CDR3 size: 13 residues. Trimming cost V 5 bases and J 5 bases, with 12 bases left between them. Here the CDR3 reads CASSPNRKETQYF. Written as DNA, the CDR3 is TGTGCCAGCAGTCCCAACAGAAAGGAGACCCAGTACTTC.

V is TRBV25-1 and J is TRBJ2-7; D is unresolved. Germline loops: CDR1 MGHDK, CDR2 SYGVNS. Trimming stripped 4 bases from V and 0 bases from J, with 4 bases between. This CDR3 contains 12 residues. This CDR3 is CASSGNSYEQYF. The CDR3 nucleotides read TGTGCCAGCAGTGGTAACTCCTACGAGCAGTACTTC.

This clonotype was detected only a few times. Here the CDR3 DNA reads TGCGCCAGCAGCTGGGGACTAGCGGGGCCCCCAGATACGCAGTATTTT. This sequence encodes CASSWGLAGPPDTQYF. The rearrangement joins TRBV5-1 to TRBJ2-3; 13 positions match TRBD2. The germline V gene has CDR1 SGHRS and CDR2 YFSETQ. Trimming cost V 3 bases and J 4 bases; bases outside gene matches: 5. This CDR3 is 16 amino acids long.

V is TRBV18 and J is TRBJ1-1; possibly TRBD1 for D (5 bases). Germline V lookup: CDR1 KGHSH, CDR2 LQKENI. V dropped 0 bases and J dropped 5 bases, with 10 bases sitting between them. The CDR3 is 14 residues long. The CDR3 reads CASSPPTVGTEAFF. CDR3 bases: TGTGCCAGCTCACCACCGACAGTCGGGACTGAAGCTTTCTTT.

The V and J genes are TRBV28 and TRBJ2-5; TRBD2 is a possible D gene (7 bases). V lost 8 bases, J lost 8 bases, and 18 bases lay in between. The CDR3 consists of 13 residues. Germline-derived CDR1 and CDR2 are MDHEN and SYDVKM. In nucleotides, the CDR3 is TGTGCCAGCCGATGGGGGGGCCAAGGAACCCAGTACTTC. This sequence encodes CASRWGGQGTQYF.

The CDR3 DNA is TGTGCCAGCAGTCCTTTGGGTTTGACCGGTGGCTACACCTTC. Translated: CASSPLGLTGGYTF. The chain couples TRBV7-2 to TRBJ1-2; D is ambiguous. V lost 6 bases, J lost 7 bases, and 18 bases lay in between. Germline values: CDR1 SGHTA, CDR2 FQGNSA. This CDR3 is 14 amino acids long. The entire variable domain, with the rest obtained from reference TRBV7-2 and TRBJ1-2, is as follows: GAGVSQSPSNKVTEKGKDVELRCDPISGHTALYWYRQSLGQGLEFLIYFQGNSAPDKSGLPSDRFSAERTGGSVSTLTIQRTQQEDSAVYLCASSPLGLTGGYTFGSGTRLTVV.

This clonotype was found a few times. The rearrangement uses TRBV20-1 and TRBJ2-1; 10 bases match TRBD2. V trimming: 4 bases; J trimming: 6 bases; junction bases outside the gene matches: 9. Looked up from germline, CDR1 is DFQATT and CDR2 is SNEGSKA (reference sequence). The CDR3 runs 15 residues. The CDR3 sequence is CSATPGLAAINEQFF. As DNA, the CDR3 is TGCAGTGCTACTCCCGGACTAGCGGCCATCAATGAGCAGTTCTTC.

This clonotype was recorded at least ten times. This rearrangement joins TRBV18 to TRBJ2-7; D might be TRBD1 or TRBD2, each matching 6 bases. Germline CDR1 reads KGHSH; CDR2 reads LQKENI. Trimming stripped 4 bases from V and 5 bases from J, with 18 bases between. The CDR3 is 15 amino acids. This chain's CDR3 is CASSRGGRLDNEQYF. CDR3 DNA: TGTGCCAGCTCACGAGGGGGGCGCCTCGACAACGAGCAGTACTTC. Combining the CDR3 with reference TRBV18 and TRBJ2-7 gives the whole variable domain NAGVMQNPRHLVRRRGQEARLRCSPMKGHSHVYWYRQLPEEGLKFMVYLQKENIIDESGMPKERFSAEFPKEGPSILRIQQVVRGDSAAYFCASSRGGRLDNEQYFGPGTRLTVT.

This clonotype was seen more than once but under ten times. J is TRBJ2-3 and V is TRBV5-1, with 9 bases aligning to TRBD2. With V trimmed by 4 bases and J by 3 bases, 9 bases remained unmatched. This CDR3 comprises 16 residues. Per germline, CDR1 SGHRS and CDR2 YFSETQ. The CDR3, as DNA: TGCGCCAGCAGCGTGGGACTAGCATCTAATACAGATACGCAGTATTTT. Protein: CASSVGLASNTDTQYF.

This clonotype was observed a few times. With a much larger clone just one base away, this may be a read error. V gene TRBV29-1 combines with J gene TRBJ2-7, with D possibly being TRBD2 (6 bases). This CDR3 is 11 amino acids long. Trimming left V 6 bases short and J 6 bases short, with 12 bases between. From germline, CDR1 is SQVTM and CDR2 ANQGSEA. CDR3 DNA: TGCAGCGTGGGGCGGGGTGGCGAGCAGTACTTC. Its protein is CSVGRGGEQYF.